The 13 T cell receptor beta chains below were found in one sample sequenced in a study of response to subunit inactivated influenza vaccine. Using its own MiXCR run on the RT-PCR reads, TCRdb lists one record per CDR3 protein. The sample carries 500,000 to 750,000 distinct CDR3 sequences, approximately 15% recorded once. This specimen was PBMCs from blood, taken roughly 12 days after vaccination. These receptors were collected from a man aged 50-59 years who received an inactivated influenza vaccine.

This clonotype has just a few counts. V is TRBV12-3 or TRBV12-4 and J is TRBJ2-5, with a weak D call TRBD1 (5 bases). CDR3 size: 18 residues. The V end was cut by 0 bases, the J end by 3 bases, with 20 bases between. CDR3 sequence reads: CASSLAQGSSPRKETQYF. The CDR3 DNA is TGTGCCAGCAGTTTAGCGCAGGGCTCCTCCCCGCGCAAAGAGACCCAGTACTTC.

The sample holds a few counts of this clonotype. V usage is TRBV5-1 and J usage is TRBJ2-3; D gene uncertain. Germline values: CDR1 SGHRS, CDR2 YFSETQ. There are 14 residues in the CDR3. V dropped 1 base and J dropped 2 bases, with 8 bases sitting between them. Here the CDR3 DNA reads TGCGCCAGCAGCTTGACGGACGTCACAGATACGCAGTATTTT. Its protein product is CASSLTDVTDTQYF.

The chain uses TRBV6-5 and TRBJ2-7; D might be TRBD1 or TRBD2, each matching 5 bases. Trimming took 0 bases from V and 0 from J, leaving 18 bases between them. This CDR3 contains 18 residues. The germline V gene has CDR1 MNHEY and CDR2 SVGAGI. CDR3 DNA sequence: TGTGCCAGCAGTTACTCCCAACCTGGAACGGGGACCTCCTACGAGCAGTACTTC. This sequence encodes CASSYSQPGTGTSYEQYF.

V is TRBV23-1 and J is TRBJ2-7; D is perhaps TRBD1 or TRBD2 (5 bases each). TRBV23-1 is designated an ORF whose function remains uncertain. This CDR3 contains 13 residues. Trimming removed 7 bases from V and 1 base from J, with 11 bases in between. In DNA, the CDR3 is TGCGCCAGCACTGGGGACCTATCCTACGAGCAGTACTTC. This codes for CASTGDLSYEQYF.

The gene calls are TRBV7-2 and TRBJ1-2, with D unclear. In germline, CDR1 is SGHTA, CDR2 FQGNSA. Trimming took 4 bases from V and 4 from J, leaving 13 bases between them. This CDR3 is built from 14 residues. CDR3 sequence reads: CASSYPPGIYGYTF. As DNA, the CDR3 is TGTGCCAGCAGCTACCCCCCGGGCATCTATGGCTACACCTTC.

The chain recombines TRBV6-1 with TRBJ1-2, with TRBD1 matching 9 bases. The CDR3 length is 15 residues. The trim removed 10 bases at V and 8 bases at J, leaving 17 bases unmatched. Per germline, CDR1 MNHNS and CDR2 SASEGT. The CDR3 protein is CATNRQGGSLGGYTF. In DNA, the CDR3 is TGTGCCACCAACCGACAGGGGGGCAGTCTGGGAGGCTACACCTTC.

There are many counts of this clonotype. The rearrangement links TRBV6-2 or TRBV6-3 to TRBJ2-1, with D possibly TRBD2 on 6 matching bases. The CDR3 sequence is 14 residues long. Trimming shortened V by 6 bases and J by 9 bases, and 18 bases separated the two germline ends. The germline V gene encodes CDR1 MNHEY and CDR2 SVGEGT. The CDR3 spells CASSGWGSEGEQFF. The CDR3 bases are TGTGCCAGCAGCGGGTGGGGGTCGGAGGGTGAGCAGTTCTTC.

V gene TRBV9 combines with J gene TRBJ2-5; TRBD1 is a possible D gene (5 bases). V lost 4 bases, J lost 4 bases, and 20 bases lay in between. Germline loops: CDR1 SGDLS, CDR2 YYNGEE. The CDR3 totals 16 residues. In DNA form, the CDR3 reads TGTGCCAGCAGCTCAGGCTCAGCGCCAAGGGGAGAGACCCAGTACTTC. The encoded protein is CASSSGSAPRGETQYF.

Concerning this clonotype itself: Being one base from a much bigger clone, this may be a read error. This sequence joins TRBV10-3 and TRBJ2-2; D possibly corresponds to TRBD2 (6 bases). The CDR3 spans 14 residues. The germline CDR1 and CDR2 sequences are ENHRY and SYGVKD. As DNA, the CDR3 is TGTGCCGTCAGGGCTAGCGAAGTCACCGGGGAGCTGTTTTTT. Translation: CAVRASEVTGELFF.

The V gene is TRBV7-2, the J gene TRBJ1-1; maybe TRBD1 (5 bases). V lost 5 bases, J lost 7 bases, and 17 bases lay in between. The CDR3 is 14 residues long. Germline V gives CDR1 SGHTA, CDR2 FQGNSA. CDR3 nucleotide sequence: TGTGCCAGCAGCCGAGGCCCCGACAGCGTTGAAGCTTTCTTT. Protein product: CASSRGPDSVEAFF.

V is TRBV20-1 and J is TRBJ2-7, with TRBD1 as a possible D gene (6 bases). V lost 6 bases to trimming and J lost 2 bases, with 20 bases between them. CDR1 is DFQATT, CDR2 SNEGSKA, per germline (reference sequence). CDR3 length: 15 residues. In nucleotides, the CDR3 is TGCAGTGCGAGGATTCCCGGGACACCAACCTACGAGCAGTACTTC. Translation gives CSARIPGTPTYEQYF.

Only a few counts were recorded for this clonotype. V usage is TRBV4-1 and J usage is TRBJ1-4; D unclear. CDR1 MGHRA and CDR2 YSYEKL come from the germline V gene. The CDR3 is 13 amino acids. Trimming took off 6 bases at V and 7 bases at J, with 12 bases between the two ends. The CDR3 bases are TGCGCCAGCAGTCGGGCGGTAGTTGAAAAACTGTTTTTT. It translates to CASSRAVVEKLFF.

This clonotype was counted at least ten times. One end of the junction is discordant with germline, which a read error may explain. The CDR3 loop is CASSSGLGIDNEQFF. The CDR3 DNA reads as TGTGCTAGCAGCTCCGGATTAGGGATAGACAATGAGCAGTTCTTC. This chain uses TRBV7-7 with TRBJ2-1; no clear D. The length of the CDR3 is 15 residues. Per germline, CDR1 SSHAT and CDR2 FNYEAQ (reference sequence).